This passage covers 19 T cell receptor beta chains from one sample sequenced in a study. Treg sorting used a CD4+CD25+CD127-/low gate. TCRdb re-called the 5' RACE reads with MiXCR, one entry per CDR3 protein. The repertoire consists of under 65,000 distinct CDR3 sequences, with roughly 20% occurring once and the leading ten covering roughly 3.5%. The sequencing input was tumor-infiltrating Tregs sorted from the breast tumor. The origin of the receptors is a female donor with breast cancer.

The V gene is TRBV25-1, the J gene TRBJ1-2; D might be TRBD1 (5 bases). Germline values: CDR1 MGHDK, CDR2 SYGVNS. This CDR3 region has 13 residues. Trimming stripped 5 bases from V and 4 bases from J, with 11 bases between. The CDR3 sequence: CASSLTDFYGYTF. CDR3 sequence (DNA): TGTGCCAGCAGTCTGACAGACTTCTATGGCTACACCTTC.

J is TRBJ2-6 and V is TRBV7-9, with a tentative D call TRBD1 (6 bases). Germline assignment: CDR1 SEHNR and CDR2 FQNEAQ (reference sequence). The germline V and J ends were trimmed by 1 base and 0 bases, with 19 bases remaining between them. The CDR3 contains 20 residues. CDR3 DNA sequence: TGTGCCAGCAGCTTAGGAACAAGGGGGAGTATGTCCTCTGGGGCCAACGTCCTGACTTTC. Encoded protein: CASSLGTRGSMSSGANVLTF.

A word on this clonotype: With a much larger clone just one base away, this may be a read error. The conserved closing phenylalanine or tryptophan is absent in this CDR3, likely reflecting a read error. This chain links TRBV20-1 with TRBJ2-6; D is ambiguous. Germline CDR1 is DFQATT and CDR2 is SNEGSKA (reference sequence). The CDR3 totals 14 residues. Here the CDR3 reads CSARGDTGANVLTV. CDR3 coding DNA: TGCAGTGCCAGAGGCGATACTGGGGCCAACGTCCTGACTGTC.

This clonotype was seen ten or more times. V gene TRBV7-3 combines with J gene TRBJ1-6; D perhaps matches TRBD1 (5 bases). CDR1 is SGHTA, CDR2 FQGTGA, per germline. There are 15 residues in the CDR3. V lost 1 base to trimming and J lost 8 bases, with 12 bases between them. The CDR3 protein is CASSLIAGRDSPLHF. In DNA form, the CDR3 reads TGTGCCAGCAGCTTAATTGCAGGGAGGGATTCACCCCTCCACTTT.

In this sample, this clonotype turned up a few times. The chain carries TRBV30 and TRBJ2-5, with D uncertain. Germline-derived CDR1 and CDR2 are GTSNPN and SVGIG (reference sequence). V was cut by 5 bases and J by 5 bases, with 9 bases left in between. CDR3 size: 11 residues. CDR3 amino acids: CAWSLGETQYF. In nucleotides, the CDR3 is TGTGCCTGGTCTTTAGGGGAGACCCAGTACTTC.

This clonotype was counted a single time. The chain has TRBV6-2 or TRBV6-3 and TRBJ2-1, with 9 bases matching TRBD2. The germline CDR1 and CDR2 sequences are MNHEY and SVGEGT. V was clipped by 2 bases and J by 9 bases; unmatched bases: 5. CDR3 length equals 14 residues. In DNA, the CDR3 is TGTGCCAGCAGTTACGGGTCTAGCGGGGTTGAGCAGTTCTTC. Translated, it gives CASSYGSSGVEQFF.

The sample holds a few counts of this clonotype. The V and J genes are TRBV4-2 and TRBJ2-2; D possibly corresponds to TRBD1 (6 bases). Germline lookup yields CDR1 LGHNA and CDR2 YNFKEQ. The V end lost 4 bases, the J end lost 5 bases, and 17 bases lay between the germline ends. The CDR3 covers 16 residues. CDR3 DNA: TGTGCCAGCAGCCCCCAAGGGGGTGTTAGGACCGGGGAGCTGTTTTTT. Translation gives CASSPQGGVRTGELFF.

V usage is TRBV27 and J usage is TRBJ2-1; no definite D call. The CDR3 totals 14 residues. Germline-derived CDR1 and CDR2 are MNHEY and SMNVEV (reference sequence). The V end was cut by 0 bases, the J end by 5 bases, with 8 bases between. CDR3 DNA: TGTGCCAGCAGTTTATCATGGGCAAACAATGAGCAGTTCTTC. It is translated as CASSLSWANNEQFF.

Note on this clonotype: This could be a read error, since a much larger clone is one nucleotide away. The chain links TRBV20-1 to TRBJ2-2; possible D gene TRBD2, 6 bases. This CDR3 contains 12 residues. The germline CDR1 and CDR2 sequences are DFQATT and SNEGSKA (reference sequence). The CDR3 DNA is TGCAGTGCTAGAGAAGGTGGCGGGGAGCCGTTTTTT. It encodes CSAREGGGEPFF.

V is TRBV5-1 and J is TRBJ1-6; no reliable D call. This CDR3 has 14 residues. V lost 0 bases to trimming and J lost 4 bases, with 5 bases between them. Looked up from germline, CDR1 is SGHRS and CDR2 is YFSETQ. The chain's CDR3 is CASSLVDYNSPLHF. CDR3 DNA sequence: TGCGCCAGCAGCTTGGTAGATTATAATTCACCCCTCCACTTT.

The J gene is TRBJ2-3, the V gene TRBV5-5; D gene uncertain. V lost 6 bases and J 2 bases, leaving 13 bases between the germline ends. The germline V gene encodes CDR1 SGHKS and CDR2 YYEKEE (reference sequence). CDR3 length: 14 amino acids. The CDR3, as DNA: TGTGCCAGCAATCCGAGACTCCACACAGATACGCAGTATTTT. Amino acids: CASNPRLHTDTQYF.

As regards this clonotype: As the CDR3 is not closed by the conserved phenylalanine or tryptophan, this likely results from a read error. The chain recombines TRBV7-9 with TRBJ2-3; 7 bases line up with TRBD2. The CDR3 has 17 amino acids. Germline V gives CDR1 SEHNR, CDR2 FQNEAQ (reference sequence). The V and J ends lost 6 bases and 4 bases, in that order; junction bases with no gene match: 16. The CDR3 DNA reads TGTGCCAGCAGAACTTCAGGGCGGGGGTCCCATGCAGATACGCAGTATTCT. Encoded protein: CASRTSGRGSHADTQYS.

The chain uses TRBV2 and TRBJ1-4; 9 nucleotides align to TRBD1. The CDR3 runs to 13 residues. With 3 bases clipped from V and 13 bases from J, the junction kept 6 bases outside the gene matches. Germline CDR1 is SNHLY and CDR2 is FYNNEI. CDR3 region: CASSEIDRGALFF. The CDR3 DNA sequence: TGTGCCAGCAGTGAGATTGACAGGGGGGCACTGTTTTTT.

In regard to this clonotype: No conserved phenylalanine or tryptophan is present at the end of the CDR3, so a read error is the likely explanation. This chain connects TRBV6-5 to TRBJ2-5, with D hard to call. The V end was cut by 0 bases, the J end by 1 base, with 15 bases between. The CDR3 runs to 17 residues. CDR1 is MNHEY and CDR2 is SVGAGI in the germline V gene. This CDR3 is CASSYSTIRQGQETQYL. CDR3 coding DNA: TGTGCCAGCAGTTACTCCACGATTCGGCAAGGCCAAGAGACCCAGTACCTC.

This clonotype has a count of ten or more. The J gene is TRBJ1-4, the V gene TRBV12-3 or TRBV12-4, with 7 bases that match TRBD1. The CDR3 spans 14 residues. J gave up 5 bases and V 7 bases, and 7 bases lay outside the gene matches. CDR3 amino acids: CASTRQGRNEKLFF. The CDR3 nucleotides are TGTGCCAGCACCCGACAGGGTCGAAATGAAAAACTGTTTTTT.

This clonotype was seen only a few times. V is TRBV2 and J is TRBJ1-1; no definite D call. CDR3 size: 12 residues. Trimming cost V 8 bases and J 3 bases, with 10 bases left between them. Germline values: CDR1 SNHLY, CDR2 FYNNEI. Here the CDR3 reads CASLGADTEAFF. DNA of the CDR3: TGTGCCAGCTTGGGCGCGGACACTGAAGCTTTCTTT. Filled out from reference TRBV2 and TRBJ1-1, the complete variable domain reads EPEVTQTPSHQVTQMGQEVILRCVPISNHLYFYWYRQILGQKVEFLVSFYNNEISEKSEIFDDQFSVERPDGSNFTLKIRSTKLEDSAMYFCASLGADTEAFFGQGTRLTVV.

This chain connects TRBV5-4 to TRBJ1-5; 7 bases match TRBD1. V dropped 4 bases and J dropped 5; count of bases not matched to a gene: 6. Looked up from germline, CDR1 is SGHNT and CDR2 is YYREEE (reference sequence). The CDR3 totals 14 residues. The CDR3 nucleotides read TGTGCCAGCAGCGCCGGACAGGTAGATCAGCCCCAGCATTTT. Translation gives CASSAGQVDQPQHF. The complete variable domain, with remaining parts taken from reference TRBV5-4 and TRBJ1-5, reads ETGVTQSPTHLIKTRGQQVTLRCSSQSGHNTVSWYQQALGQGPQFIFQYYREEENGRGNFPPRFSGLQFPNYSSELNVNALELDDSALYLCASSAGQVDQPQHFGDGTRLSIL.

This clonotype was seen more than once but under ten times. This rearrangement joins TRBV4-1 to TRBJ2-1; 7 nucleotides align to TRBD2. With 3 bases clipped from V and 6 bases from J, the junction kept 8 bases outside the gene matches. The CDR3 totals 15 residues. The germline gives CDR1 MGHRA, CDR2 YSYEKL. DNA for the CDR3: TGCGCCAGCAGCCAGAGTACGTGGACTAGCAATGAGCAGTTCTTC. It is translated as CASSQSTWTSNEQFF.

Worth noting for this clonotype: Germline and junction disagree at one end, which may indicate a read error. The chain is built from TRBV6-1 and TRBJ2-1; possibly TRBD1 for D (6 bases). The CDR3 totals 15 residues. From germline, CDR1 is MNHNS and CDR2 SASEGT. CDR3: CASSVTQGTHNAQFF. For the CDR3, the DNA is TGTGCCAGCAGTGTAACGCAGGGGACCCACAATGCGCAGTTCTTC.